The clone carrying this T cell receptor (beta chain) occurred a few times. V lost 5 bases to trimming and J lost 4 bases; unmatched junction nucleotides: 9. Germline V gene lookup returns CDR1 LNHDA and CDR2 SQIVND (reference sequence). This CDR3 comprises 15 residues. For ophthalmopathy patients, the Clinical Activity Score was at least 3 and the NOSPECS grade at least 4; duration was under 3 months. The PBMCs were sourced from fresh peripheral blood (10 ml). Amplification yielded TCR beta CDR3 regions, with RNA transcripts as the source. HTBI primers were used for first-round RT-PCR of the TCR CDR3. TCRdb fed the multiplex PCR reads into MiXCR, producing one record per CDR3 protein. The table records roughly 650,000 distinct CDR3 sequences, roughly a sixth of them present only once. The data originate from a study of T cells in Graves' hyperthyroidism and ophthalmopathy.

The chain recombines TRBV19 with TRBJ2-7; 9 positions agree with TRBD1. The sequencing input was blood. The clonotype comes from a woman between 40 and 55 years old with Graves' ophthalmopathy. This CDR3 is CASSYPGQGLYEQYF. In DNA form, the CDR3 reads TGTGCCAGTAGTTATCCCGGACAGGGGCTTTACGAGCAGTACTTC.